The T cell receptor beta chain described here comes from a study of T cell changes during pregnancy in multiple sclerosis. V shed 2 bases and J shed 1 base, with 9 bases lying between them. In germline, CDR1 is MNHEY, CDR2 SMNVEV (reference sequence). The CDR3 is 14 amino acids. Some clones are missing from TCRdb's copy, which holds only in-frame ones; the method was immunoSEQ multiplex PCR. Of fewer than 40,000 clones in the sample, around 90% were seen once. The receptor comes from a female donor with multiple sclerosis, enrolled in a pregnancy study. Here the sequenced sample was CD8+ T cells from peripheral blood mononuclear cells, taken in the first trimester of pregnancy. The chain joins TRBV27 to TRBJ2-7; D is perhaps TRBD1 (5 bases). CDR3 loop: CASSLVRGSYEQYF. The CDR3 bases are TGTGCCAGCAGTTTAGTAAGGGGTTCCTACGAGCAGTACTTC.